The TCR beta chain under discussion was sequenced for a study of cytomegalovirus exposure and HLA in healthy donors. Study outcomes and limitations: There were some public TCRs occurring in many donors, but most TCR sequences were rare. Reported findings show TCR beta sequences accurately forecast HLA-A and HLA-B alleles in most subjects. Three chains tied to CMV proved CMV antigen-specific in vitro.

As to this clone: Antigen unknown. The identical CDR3 is also encoded by other nucleotide sequences in the sample.

CDR1 MNHEY and CDR2 SVGAGI come from the germline V gene. The V and J ends lost 7 bases and 5 bases respectively, with 8 bases between them. The CDR3 runs to 11 residues. Amplification used 60 Vbeta primers and 13 Jbeta primers. Generated by immunoSEQ multiplex PCR, the TCRdb table keeps only in-frame clones and is missing some. This table holds around 180,000 clones, around three quarters found once. This chain joins TRBV6-5 and TRBJ2-5; TRBD2 is a possible D gene (5 bases). This sequence was found in a man aged 35-49 years in good health and CMV-seronegative. Material: PBMCs. The chain's CDR3 is CASNRGETQYF. CDR3 nucleotide sequence: TGTGCCAGCAATCGAGGGGAGACCCAGTACTTC.